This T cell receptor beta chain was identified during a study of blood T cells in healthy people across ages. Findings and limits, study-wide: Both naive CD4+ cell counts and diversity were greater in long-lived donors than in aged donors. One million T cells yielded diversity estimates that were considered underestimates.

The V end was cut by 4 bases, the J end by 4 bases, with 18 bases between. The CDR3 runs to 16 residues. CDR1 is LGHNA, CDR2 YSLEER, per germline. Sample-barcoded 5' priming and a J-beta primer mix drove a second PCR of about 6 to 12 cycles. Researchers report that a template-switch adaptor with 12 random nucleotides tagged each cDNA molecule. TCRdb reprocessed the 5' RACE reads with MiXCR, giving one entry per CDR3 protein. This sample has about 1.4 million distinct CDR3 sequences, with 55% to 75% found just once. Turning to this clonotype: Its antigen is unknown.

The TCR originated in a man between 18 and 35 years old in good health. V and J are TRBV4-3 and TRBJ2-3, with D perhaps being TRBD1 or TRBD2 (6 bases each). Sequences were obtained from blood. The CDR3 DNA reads TGCGCCAGCAGCCGAAGCCCCTCCGGGGGCGCAGATACGCAGTATTTT. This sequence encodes CASSRSPSGGADTQYF.